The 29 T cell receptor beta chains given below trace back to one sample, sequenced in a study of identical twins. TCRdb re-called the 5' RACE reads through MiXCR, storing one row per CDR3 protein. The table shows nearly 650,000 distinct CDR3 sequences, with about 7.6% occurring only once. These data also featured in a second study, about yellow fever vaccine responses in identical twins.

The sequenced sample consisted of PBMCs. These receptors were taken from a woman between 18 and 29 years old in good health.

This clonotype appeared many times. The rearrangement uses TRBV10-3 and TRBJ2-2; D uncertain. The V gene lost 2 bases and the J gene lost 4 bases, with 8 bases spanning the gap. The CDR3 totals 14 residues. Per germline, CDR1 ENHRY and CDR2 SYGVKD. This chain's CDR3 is CAISEATITGELFF. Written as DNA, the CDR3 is TGTGCCATCAGTGAGGCAACGATCACCGGGGAGCTGTTTTTT.

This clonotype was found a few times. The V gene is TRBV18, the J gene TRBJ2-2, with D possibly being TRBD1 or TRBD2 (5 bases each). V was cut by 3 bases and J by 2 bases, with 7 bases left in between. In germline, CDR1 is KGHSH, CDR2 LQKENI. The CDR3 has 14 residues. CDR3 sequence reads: CASSPWDNTGELFF. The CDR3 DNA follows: TGTGCCAGCTCACCCTGGGACAACACCGGGGAGCTGTTTTTT. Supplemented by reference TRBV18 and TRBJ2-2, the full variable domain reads NAGVMQNPRHLVRRRGQEARLRCSPMKGHSHVYWYRQLPEEGLKFMVYLQKENIIDESGMPKERFSAEFPKEGPSILRIQQVVRGDSAAYFCASSPWDNTGELFFGEGSRLTVL.

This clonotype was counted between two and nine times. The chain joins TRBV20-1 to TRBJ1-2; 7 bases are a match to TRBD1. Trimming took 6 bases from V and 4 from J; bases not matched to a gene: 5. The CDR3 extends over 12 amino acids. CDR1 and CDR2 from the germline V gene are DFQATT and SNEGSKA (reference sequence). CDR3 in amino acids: CSARDSSYGYTF. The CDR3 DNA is TGCAGTGCCAGGGACAGCTCCTATGGCTACACCTTC.

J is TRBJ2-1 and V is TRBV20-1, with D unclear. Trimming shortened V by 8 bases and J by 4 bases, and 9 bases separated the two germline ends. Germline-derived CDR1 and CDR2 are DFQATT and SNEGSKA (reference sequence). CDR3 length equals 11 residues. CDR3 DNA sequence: TGCAGTCCTCATTCTTACAATGAGCAGTTCTTC. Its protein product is CSPHSYNEQFF.

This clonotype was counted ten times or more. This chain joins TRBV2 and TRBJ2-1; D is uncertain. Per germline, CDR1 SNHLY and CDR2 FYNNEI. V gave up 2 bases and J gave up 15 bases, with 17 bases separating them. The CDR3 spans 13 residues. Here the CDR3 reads CASSEFSDLEAFF. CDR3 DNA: TGTGCCAGCAGTGAATTTTCTGACCTTGAGGCGTTCTTC.

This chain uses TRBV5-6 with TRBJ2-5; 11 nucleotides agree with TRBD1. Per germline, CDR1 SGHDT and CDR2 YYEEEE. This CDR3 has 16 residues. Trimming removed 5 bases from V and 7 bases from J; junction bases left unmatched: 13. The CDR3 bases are TGTGCCAGCAGGCACGGACAGGGGGCCTCTAAGGGGACCCAGTACTTC. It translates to CASRHGQGASKGTQYF. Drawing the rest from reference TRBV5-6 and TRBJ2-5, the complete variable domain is DAGVTQSPTHLIKTRGQQVTLRCSPKSGHDTVSWYQQALGQGPQFIFQYYEEEERQRGNFPDRFSGHQFPNYSSELNVNALLLGDSALYLCASRHGQGASKGTQYFGPGTRLLVL.

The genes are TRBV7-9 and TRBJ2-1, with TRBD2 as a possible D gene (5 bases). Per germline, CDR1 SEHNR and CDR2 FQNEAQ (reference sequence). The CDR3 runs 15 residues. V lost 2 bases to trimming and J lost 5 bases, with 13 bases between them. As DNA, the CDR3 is TGTGCCAGCAGCTTACGGACTGGGAAAGACAATGAGCAGTTCTTC. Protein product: CASSLRTGKDNEQFF.

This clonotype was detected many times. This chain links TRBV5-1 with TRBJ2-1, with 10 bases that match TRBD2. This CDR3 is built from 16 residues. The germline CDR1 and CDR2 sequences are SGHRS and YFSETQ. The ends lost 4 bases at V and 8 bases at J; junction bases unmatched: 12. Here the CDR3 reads CASSPTVASGSYEQFF. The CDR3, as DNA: TGCGCCAGCAGCCCGACGGTGGCTAGCGGGAGTTATGAGCAGTTCTTC.

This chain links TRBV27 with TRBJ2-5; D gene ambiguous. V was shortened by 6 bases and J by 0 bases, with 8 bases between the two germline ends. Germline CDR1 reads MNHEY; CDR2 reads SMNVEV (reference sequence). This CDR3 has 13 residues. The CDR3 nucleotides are TGTGCCAGCAGAAAAACGTACCAAGAGACCCAGTACTTC. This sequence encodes CASRKTYQETQYF.

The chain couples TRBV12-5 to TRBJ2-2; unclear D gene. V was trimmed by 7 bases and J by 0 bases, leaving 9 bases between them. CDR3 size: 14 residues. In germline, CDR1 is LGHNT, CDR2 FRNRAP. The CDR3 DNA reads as TGTGCTAGTGCTACGTCTACGAACACCGGGGAGCTGTTTTTT. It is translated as CASATSTNTGELFF.

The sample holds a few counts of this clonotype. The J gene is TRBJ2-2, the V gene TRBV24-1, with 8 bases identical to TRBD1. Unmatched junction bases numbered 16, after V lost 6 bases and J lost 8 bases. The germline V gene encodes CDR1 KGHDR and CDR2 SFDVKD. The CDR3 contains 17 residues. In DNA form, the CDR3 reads TGTGCCACCAGTAGATCGGACAGGGTGTCTCAGTCGGGGGAGCTGTTTTTT. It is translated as CATSRSDRVSQSGELFF.

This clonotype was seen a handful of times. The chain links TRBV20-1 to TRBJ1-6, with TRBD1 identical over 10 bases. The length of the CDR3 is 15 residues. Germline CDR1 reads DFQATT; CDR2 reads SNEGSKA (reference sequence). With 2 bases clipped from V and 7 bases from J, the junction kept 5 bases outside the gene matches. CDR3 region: CSARPGTGENSPLHF. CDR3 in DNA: TGCAGTGCTAGACCCGGGACAGGGGAAAATTCACCCCTCCACTTT.

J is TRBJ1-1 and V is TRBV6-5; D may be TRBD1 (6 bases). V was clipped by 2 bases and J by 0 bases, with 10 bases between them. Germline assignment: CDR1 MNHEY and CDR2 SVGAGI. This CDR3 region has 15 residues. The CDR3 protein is CASSYDRTMNTEAFF. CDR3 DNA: TGTGCCAGCAGTTACGACAGGACTATGAACACTGAAGCTTTCTTT.

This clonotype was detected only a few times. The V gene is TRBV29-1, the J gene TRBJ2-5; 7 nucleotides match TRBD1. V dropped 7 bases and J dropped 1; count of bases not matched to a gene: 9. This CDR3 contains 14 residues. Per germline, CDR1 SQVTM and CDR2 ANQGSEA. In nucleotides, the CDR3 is TGCAGCGCAGGACGACAGGGAATCCAAGAGACCCAGTACTTC. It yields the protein CSAGRQGIQETQYF.

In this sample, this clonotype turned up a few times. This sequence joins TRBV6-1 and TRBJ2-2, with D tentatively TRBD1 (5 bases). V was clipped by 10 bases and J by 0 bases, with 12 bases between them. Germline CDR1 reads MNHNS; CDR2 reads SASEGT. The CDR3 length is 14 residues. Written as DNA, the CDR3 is TGTGCCACCAAGGGGTCGGCGAACACCGGGGAGCTGTTTTTT. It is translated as CATKGSANTGELFF.

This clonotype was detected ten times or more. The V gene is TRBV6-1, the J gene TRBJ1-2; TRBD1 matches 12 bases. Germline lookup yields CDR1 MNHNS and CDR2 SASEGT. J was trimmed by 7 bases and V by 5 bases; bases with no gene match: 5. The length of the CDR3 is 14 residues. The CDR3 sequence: CASSQGQGASGYTF. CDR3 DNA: TGTGCCAGCAGTCAGGGACAGGGGGCTTCTGGCTACACCTTC.

CDR3 nucleotides: TGCGCCAGCAGCCAGGGGGGACTAGCGGGGGCCTTCCTCCAGTCCTACAATGAGCAGTTCTTC. The encoded protein is CASSQGGLAGAFLQSYNEQFF. The V gene is TRBV4-1, the J gene TRBJ2-1; 14 bases fit TRBD2. V was pared by 3 bases and J by 1 base, with 14 bases of the junction left unmatched. There are 21 residues in the CDR3. CDR1 and CDR2 (germline): MGHRA, YSYEKL.

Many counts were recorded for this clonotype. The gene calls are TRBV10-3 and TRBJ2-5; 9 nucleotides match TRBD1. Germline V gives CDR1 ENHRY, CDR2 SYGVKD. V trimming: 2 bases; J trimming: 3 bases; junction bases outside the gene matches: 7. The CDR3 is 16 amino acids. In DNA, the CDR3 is TGTGCCATCAGTGAGCCTCCGGGACAGGGAAAAGAGACCCAGTACTTC. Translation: CAISEPPGQGKETQYF.

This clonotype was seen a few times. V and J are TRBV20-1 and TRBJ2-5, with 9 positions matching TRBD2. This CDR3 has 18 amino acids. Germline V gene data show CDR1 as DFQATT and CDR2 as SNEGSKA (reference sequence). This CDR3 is CSNSGTSSGNSGAETQYF. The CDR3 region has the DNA TGCAGCAACTCCGGGACTAGCTCGGGAAATAGCGGGGCAGAGACCCAGTACTTC.

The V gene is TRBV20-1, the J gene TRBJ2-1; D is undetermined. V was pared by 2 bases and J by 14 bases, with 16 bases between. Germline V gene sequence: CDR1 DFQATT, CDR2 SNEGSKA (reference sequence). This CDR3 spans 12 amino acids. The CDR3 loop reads CSARHGPVVEFF. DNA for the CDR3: TGCAGTGCTAGACACGGGCCCGTTGTGGAGTTCTTC.

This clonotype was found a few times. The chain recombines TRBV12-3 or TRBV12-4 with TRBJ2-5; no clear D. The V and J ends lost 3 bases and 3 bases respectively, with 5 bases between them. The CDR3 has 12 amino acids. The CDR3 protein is CASSFGKETQYF. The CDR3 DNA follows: TGTGCCAGCAGTTTTGGTAAAGAGACCCAGTACTTC.

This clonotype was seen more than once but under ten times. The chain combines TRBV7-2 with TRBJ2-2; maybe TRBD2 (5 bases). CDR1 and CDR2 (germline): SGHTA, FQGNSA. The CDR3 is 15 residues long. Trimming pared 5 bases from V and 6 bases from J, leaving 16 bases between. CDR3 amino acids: CASSQIPRAAGELFF. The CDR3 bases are TGTGCCAGCAGCCAAATCCCTAGAGCGGCCGGGGAGCTGTTTTTT.

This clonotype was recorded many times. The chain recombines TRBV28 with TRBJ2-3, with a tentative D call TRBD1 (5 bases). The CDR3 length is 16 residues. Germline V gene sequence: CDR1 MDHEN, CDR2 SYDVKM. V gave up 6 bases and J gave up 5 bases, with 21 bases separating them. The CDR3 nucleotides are TGTGCCAGCAGCCATTTGTCTTGGGCAGGGAAAGATACGCAGTATTTT. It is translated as CASSHLSWAGKDTQYF.

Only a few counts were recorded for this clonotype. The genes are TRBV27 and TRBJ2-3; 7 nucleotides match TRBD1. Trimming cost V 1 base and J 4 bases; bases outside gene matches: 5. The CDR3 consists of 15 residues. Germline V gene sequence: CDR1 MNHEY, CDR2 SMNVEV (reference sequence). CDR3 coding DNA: TGTGCCAGCAGTTTATGGGGACAGACTTCAGATACGCAGTATTTT. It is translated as CASSLWGQTSDTQYF.

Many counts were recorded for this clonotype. CDR3 region: CASSFWAGTQETQYF. In nucleotides, the CDR3 is TGTGCCAGCAGCTTCTGGGCGGGGACTCAAGAGACCCAGTACTTC. The rearrangement joins TRBV5-5 to TRBJ2-5; perhaps TRBD2 as D (6 bases). The germline V and J ends were trimmed by 2 bases and 2 bases, with 13 bases remaining between them. CDR1 SGHKS and CDR2 YYEKEE come from the germline V gene (reference sequence). This CDR3 has 15 amino acids.

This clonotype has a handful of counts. DNA of the CDR3: TGCAGCGTTGAAGGGGGCCTAGCGGGACCCTCCTACGAGCAGTACTTC. Translated: CSVEGGLAGPSYEQYF. The chain recombines TRBV29-1 with TRBJ2-7; 9 nucleotides align to TRBD2. CDR1 and CDR2 from the germline V gene are SQVTM and ANQGSEA. Unmatched junction bases numbered 7, after V lost 1 base and J lost 0 bases. The CDR3 runs 16 residues.

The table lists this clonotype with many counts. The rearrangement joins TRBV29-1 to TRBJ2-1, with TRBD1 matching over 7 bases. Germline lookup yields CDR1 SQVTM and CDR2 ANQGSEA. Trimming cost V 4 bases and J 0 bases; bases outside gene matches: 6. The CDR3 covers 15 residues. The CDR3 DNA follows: TGCAGCGTTGGGGCAGGGACAGACTCCTACAATGAGCAGTTCTTC. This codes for CSVGAGTDSYNEQFF.

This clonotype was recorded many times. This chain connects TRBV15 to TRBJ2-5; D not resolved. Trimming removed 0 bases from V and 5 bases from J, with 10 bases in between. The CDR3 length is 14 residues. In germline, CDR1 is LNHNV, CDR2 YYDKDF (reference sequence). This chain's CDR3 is CATSRDRSGETQYF. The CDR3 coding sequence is TGTGCCACCAGCAGAGATAGGAGTGGGGAGACCCAGTACTTC.

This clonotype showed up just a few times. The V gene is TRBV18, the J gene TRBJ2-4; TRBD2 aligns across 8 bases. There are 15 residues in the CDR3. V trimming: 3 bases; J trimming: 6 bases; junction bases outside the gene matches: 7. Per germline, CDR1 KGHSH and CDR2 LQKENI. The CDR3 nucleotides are TGTGCCAGCTCACCGGAGCGGGGGTTGGGAAACATTCAGTACTTC. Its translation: CASSPERGLGNIQYF. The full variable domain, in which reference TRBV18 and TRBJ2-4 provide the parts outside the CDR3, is NAGVMQNPRHLVRRRGQEARLRCSPMKGHSHVYWYRQLPEEGLKFMVYLQKENIIDESGMPKERFSAEFPKEGPSILRIQQVVRGDSAAYFCASSPERGLGNIQYFGAGTRLSVL.